This TCR beta chain emerged from a study of Ad26.COV2.S vaccination and SARS-CoV-2 variants (dated by TCRdb to about 2021). In terms of the full investigation: Donors in the vaccine arm were drawn from COV1001, a phase I-IIa trial of Ad26.COV2.S in healthy adults that was multicentre, randomized, double-blind and placebo-controlled. Sequencing of the TCRbeta repertoire served to evaluate the specificity and breadth of SARS-CoV-2-reactive T cell receptors following Ad26.COV2.S vaccination. Investigators remained blinded to trial group allocation during experiments and outcome assessment. A total of roughly 30 samples were included in the TCR-sequenced set, comprising around 20 Ad26.COV2.S vaccine recipients, 5 placebo recipients and 8 SARS-CoV-2 convalescent individuals. Participants in the trial were split at random into five groups of five each, receiving low-dose or high-dose Ad26.COV2.S once or twice, or else placebo on both occasions. Ad26.COV2.S was administered intramuscularly at 5 x 10^10 or 1 x 10^11 viral particles, either as a single shot or as two shots given 56 days apart.

V loses 7 bases of germline sequence and J loses 4 bases, and the interval between the two ends is 11 bases. The CDR3 contains 12 residues, cysteine and phenylalanine counted. Kept here is only the CDR3 DNA, which spans 36 bases and is read in frame from base 1. Taken from the germline V gene, the CDR1 and CDR2 loops are SGHAT and FQNNGV. The immunoSEQ Assay was the method used to sequence TCRbeta CDR3 regions. After extraction, genomic DNA underwent amplification by bias-controlled multiplex PCR, followed by high-throughput sequencing. As for the authors' bioinformatics: Collapsing and filtering of sequences were performed to quantify the absolute abundance of each unique TCRbeta CDR3 region. Usable DNA was measured by amplifying reference genes present in all nucleated cells, and TCRbeta template counts were normalized to that usable DNA to estimate T cell fraction. Repertoire TCRs were annotated as SARS-CoV-2-specific by exact matching of V gene, CDR3 amino acid sequence and J gene to a known reactive TCR set. MIRA supplied the reference SARS-CoV-2 TCR set, which was filtered for enrichment in COVID-19-positive ImmuneCODE repertoires so that public or cross-reactive TCRs were removed. Using the MIRA antigens, annotated TCRs were further analysed by specific ORF or by position within an ORF. Breadth was defined as the number of annotated unique rearrangements divided by the total number of unique productive rearrangements, and depth was defined as the summed frequency of the annotated unique rearrangements. Group comparisons of TCR breadth used two-sided Wilcoxon rank-sum tests. The immuneACCESS repertoire file appears here via TCRdb, limited to in-frame rearrangements. These files lack a portion of the clones; in checked studies, under half of the deficit traces to unresolved V genes, and the cause of the others is not known. V and J calls plus clone size are reproduced from that table; the DNA served to infer D and trimming. This sample comprises 360,000 or so clones, about nine tenths of them detected only once. The ten largest clones capture 1.9% of the sample.

The sample's treatment or condition label is to be understood as: some 20 received Ad26.COV2.S at low or high dose, single or two shots; a few received placebo; per-sample allocation not given. Repertoires of vaccine and placebo recipients were sequenced from samples taken on day 63 after the first injection. Between 29 July and 7 August 2020, Cohort 1b enrolled fewer than 30 adults aged 18-55 years at one site in Boston, USA. Ad26.COV2.S was a replication-incompetent adenovirus type 26 vector expressing a prefusion-stabilized SARS-CoV-2 spike protein from the original Wuhan strain. The paper's findings and limits, for the study overall: Substantial breadth of spike-specific CD8+ and CD4+ T cell responses was reported after vaccination. Higher spike-specific TCR breadth was observed in Ad26.COV2.S recipients than in placebo recipients (P = 0.0014). It was noted by the authors that total T cell responses may have been underestimated by the TCR breadth and depth analyses. Non-spike TCR breadth was comparable between vaccine and placebo recipients, consistent with the vaccine containing only spike. Comparing responses between vaccine doses or regimens was not something the study was powered to do.

About this clone: Its specific antigen is unknown. Per-base qualities were not stored, and no clone one base away is much larger.

Source: peripheral blood, taken in a trial of Ad26.COV2.S vaccine versus placebo. The clonotype comes from a person between 18 and 59 years old who received the Ad26.COV2.S COVID-19 vaccine or a placebo. The rearrangement joined TRBV11-2 to TRBJ2-7; the best D guess is TRBD2, with 6 bases matching. The CDR3 protein sequence reads: CASTSGEYEQYF. The DNA sequence is as follows: TGTGCCAGCACCTCGGGGGAGTACGAGCAGTACTTC.